A single T cell receptor (beta chain) is shown here with its context. The antigen is unknown. V lost 1 base and J lost 5; bases outside the gene matches: 8. The CDR3 consists of 16 residues. The germline gives CDR1 KGHSH, CDR2 LQKENI. One entry per CDR3 protein, called by TCRdb with MiXCR from the 5' RACE reads. The sample has 250,000 or so distinct CDR3 sequences; roughly 13% are singletons. The data originate from a study of identical twins. Study-level points and caveats: Invariant cells of the MAIT and iNKT types might have partly distorted the zero-insertion analyses.

Separately, the same data were catalogued under a study of yellow fever vaccine responses in identical twins.

V and J are TRBV18 and TRBJ2-5; 9 nucleotides align to TRBD2. Sequencing was performed on memory (CD45RO+) T cells sorted from blood. The origin of this receptor is a woman under 30 in good health. The CDR3 DNA follows: TGTGCCAGCTCACCACTTTCGGCTAGCGGGATGGAGACCCAGTACTTC. It is translated as CASSPLSASGMETQYF.